This T cell receptor (beta chain) was sequenced for a study of cytomegalovirus exposure and HLA in healthy donors. This clone was seen a single time. Antigen: not known. There are 16 residues in the CDR3. V gave up 5 bases and J gave up 7 bases; unmatched junction bases: 9. Germline V gives CDR1 SGHAT, CDR2 FQNNGV. General observations from the study: In a later analysis, TCR beta V- and J-gene trimming was associated with a missense DCLRE1C variant. In a later analysis, a genetic analysis reported fewer productive-TCR N-insertions in an Asian-associated ancestry cluster than the cohort average.

The PCR contained 60 Vbeta and 13 Jbeta primers. TCRdb's table, derived via immunoSEQ multiplex PCR, lists solely in-frame clones and lacks some. This sample yields 150,000 to 250,000 clones, of which approximately 83% are seen a single time; about 0.092% belongs to the top ten. The genes are TRBV11-2 and TRBJ2-1; TRBD2 agrees at 12 bases. Sequenced input: PBMCs. The source of this sequence is a boy between 2 and 10 years old in good health and CMV-seronegative. The CDR3 protein is CASSARLAGGQNEQFF. CDR3 nucleotides: TGTGCCAGCAGCGCCCGGCTAGCGGGGGGGCAAAATGAGCAGTTCTTC.